Listed below are T cell receptor beta chains from one sample, sequenced in a study of T-cell reconstitution after alpha-beta-depleted transplantation in children. TCRdb called the PCR reads again in MiXCR, with one record for every CDR3 protein. The sample lists 900,000 or so distinct CDR3 sequences, roughly 15% occurring once. Sample: PBMCs, mostly from graft donor cells, taken 360 days after TCRalphabeta/CD19-depleted stem cell transplant. All receptors derive from a male patient younger than 18 who had a stem cell transplant for acute lymphoblastic leukemia, so the T cells may come from the graft donor. Both conserved end residues are trimmed from each CDR3. The order of the fields is clone size, J gene, V gene, CDR3 protein. A clone size is listed for some rows: how often the clone was seen (once, few, many), or a class if it is expanded.

>many|TRBJ2-3|TRBV5-1
ASSSPRDTQY
>few|TRBJ2-3|TRBV4-1
ASSHQFDTQY
>few|TRBJ2-1|TRBV4-1
ASSPTWGYNEQF
>NA|TRBJ2-7|TRBV29-1
SVEGTGPTYEQY
>NA|TRBJ1-1|TRBV29-1
SVGEGAGTEAF
>NA|TRBJ2-4|TRBV29-1
SVHTGLNIQY
>NA|TRBJ2-7|TRBV7-2
ASSPWTSGSRSYEQY
>NA|TRBJ2-7|TRBV13
ASSVAGEPYEQY
>NA|TRBJ1-5|TRBV24-1
ATSDPLGLGTGGGNQPQH
>NA|TRBJ2-7|TRBV12-3/TRBV12-4
ASMRPGQGYEQY
>NA|TRBJ2-1|TRBV13
ASSFQREQIVDNEQF
>many|TRBJ2-2|TRBV29-1
SVARAVVPGELF
>few|TRBJ2-1|TRBV27
ASSHYRDRDEQF
>NA|TRBJ2-5|TRBV5-4
ASSWGQEETQY
>NA|TRBJ2-2|TRBV5-1
ASSSGSRMDTGELF
>few|TRBJ2-7|TRBV5-1
ASSLGTTTYYEQY
>few|TRBJ2-1|TRBV6-1
ASTGLAGGSSYNEQF
>few|TRBJ2-2|TRBV20-1
SARVFGRNTGELF
>many|TRBJ2-3|TRBV6-1
ASGDSSSTDTQY
>NA|TRBJ1-3|TRBV5-1
ASSRRWGSGNTIY
>many|TRBJ2-2|TRBV5-1
ASKANTGELF
>NA|TRBJ1-5|TRBV20-1
SASGQYQPQH
>few|TRBJ2-7|TRBV12-3/TRBV12-4
ASGQGESYEQY
>NA|TRBJ2-7|TRBV6-6
ASRADLYEQY
>few|TRBJ1-2|TRBV12-3/TRBV12-4
ASSLASQGGGYT
>few|TRBJ2-3|TRBV7-2
ASSPGLAGAGWNTQY
>few|TRBJ1-1|TRBV30
AWTDLIEAF
>few|TRBJ1-1|TRBV20-1
SASEFYTEAF
>NA|TRBJ2-1|TRBV10-1
ASSGGSGSSYNEQF
>NA|TRBJ2-1|TRBV4-2
ASSQANALAGGSNEQF
>NA|TRBJ1-5|TRBV12-3/TRBV12-4
ASSQPGQGALAQH
>few|TRBJ2-7|TRBV15
ATSRDGDLSYEQY
>once|TRBJ2-5|TRBV30
AWGGSGEETQY
>many|TRBJ2-1|TRBV4-2
ASSQDWNEQF
>few|TRBJ1-2|TRBV7-3
ASSLRAGTEINYGYT
>few|TRBJ2-1|TRBV29-1
SVEQTGHNEQF
>NA|TRBJ2-1|TRBV29-1
SPRGLATNEQF
>NA|TRBJ2-2|TRBV7-9
ASSTQGTGELF
>few|TRBJ2-7|TRBV29-1
SVENPGSYEQY
>few|TRBJ2-7|TRBV20-1
SARASGLTYEQY
>many|TRBJ2-3|TRBV20-1
SPRDRDRKPTDTQY